This TCR beta chain was obtained from a study of OX40 agonist ivuxolimab in advanced cancers. Across the whole study: The dose of intravenous ivuxolimab that patients received every 2 weeks ranged from 0.01 to 10 mg/kg.

The CDR3 extends over 15 amino acids. J gave up 4 bases and V 2 bases, and 4 bases lay outside the gene matches. Looked up from germline, CDR1 is MGHRA and CDR2 is YSYEKL. Sequencing was performed with immunoSEQ multiplex PCR; in TCRdb, only in-frame clones are kept and a portion is missing. The sample holds fewer than 100,000 clones; less than 85% are singletons and the top ten take around 0.45%. The table lists this clone with a few counts. This TCR was sampled from an adult with an advanced solid tumor such as melanoma, head and neck, liver or kidney cancer. Sequences were derived from CD4+ or CD8+ T cells sorted from blood, sampled in a trial of the OX40 agonist ivuxolimab. The rearrangement links TRBV4-1 to TRBJ1-4; TRBD1 aligns across 7 bases. CDR3 coding DNA: TGCGCCAGCAGCCAATTGGGACAGTATAATGAAAAACTGTTTTTT. It codes for CASSQLGQYNEKLFF.